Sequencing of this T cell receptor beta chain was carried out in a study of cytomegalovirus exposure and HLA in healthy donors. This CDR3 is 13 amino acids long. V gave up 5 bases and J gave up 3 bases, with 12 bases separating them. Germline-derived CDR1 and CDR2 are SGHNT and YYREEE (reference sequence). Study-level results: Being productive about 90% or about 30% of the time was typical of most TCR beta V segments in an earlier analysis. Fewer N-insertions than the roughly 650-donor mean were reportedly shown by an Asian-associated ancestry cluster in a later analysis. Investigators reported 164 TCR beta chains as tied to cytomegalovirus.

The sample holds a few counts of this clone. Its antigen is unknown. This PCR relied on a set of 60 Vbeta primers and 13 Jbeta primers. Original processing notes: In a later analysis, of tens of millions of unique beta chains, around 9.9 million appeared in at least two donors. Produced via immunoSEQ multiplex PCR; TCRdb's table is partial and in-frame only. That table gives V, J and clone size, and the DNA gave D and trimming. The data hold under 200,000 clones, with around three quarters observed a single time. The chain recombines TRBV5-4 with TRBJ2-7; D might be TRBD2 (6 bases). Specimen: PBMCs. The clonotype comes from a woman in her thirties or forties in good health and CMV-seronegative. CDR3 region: CASSSPGVYEQYF. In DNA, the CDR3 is TGTGCCAGCAGTTCCCCGGGGGTCTACGAGCAGTACTTC. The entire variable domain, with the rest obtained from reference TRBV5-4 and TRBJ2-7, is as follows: ETGVTQSPTHLIKTRGQQVTLRCSSQSGHNTVSWYQQALGQGPQFIFQYYREEENGRGNFPPRFSGLQFPNYSSELNVNALELDDSALYLCASSSPGVYEQYFGPGTRLTVT.